Shown below are 19 T cell receptor beta chains from a single sample sequenced in a study of T cells in Graves' hyperthyroidism and ophthalmopathy. RNA transcripts gave rise to amplified TCR beta CDR3 regions. HTBI primers were employed in a first-round RT-PCR of the TCR CDR3. TCRdb re-derived calls from the multiplex PCR reads in MiXCR, one entry per CDR3 protein. The sample lists over 500,000 distinct CDR3 sequences; roughly 17% were seen once. The sequencing input was blood. Every receptor here comes from a woman aged 18-29 years with Graves' ophthalmopathy.

This clonotype was seen more than once but under ten times. The chain couples TRBV20-1 to TRBJ2-5, with a weak D call TRBD2 (5 bases). The CDR3 runs 14 residues. Trimming took 3 bases from V and 4 from J, leaving 15 bases between them. Per germline, CDR1 DFQATT and CDR2 SNEGSKA (reference sequence). In DNA form, the CDR3 reads TGCAGTGCTAGGAAGGGCCTAGGAGGAGAGACCCAGTACTTC. As protein: CSARKGLGGETQYF.

The chain couples TRBV6-1 to TRBJ2-1; the match to TRBD2 covers 12 bases. Trimming at V came to 3 bases and at J to 8 bases, leaving 5 bases not matched to a gene. Per the germline V gene, CDR1 is MNHNS and CDR2 is SASEGT. The CDR3 runs 15 residues. CDR3 loop: CASSDKASGGDEQFF. The DNA of the CDR3 is TGTGCCAGCAGTGATAAGGCTAGCGGGGGGGATGAGCAGTTCTTC.

The sample holds a few counts of this clonotype. The V call is TRBV6-2 or TRBV6-3, the J call TRBJ2-1; 8 bases fit TRBD1. This CDR3 has 15 residues. CDR1 is MNHEY and CDR2 is SVGEGT in the germline V gene. V was pared by 8 bases and J by 6 bases, with 12 bases of the junction left unmatched. CDR3 sequence (DNA): TGTGCCAGCTTAAGCTGGGACAGGCCTTCCAATGAGCAGTTCTTC. Protein sequence: CASLSWDRPSNEQFF.

This clonotype was counted only a few times. A single base separates this from a much larger clone, so it may be a read error. The chain couples TRBV30 to TRBJ1-2; no clear D. The CDR3 is 11 residues long. Germline V gene lookup returns CDR1 GTSNPN and CDR2 SVGIG (reference sequence). CDR3: CARSVLYGYTF. For the CDR3, the DNA is TGTGCCCGGAGTGTACTTTATGGCTACACCTTC.

V gene TRBV30 combines with J gene TRBJ1-2; D remains ambiguous. The CDR3 covers 14 residues. V lost 5 bases and J lost 4, with 17 bases in between. CDR1 is GTSNPN and CDR2 is SVGIG in the germline V gene (reference sequence). CDR3 bases: TGTGCCTGGGATTGGCCGGATCAGAGCTATGGCTACACCTTC. Encoded protein: CAWDWPDQSYGYTF.

This clonotype was seen a few times. V gene TRBV6-9 combines with J gene TRBJ1-6, with D hard to call. In germline, CDR1 is MNHGY, CDR2 SVAAGI. The CDR3 length is 13 residues. The V end lost 4 bases, the J end lost 10 bases, and 11 bases lay between the germline ends. The CDR3 coding sequence is TGTGCCAGCAGTTCTGCCATCGTATCACCCCTCCACTTT. Translating it yields CASSSAIVSPLHF.

This clonotype was detected many times. The rearrangement uses TRBV7-9 and TRBJ2-1; TRBD1 aligns across 7 bases. V trimming: 5 bases; J trimming: 6 bases; junction bases outside the gene matches: 4. The germline gives CDR1 SEHNR, CDR2 FQNEAQ (reference sequence). This CDR3 is built from 13 residues. CDR3 protein: CASSPWTGNEQFF. CDR3 DNA sequence: TGTGCCAGCAGCCCATGGACAGGCAATGAGCAGTTCTTC. The full variable domain, rest sourced from reference TRBV7-9 and TRBJ2-1, is DTGVSQNPRHKITKRGQNVTFRCDPISEHNRLYWYRQTLGQGPEFLTYFQNEAQLEKSRLLSDRFSAERPKGSFSTLEIQRTEQGDSAMYLCASSPWTGNEQFFGPGTRLTVL.

There are many counts of this clonotype. The rearrangement uses TRBV7-9 and TRBJ2-7; TRBD1 might be the D (5 bases). Trimming removed 5 bases from V and 1 base from J, with 12 bases in between. CDR3 size: 14 residues. CDR1 and CDR2 (germline): SEHNR, FQNEAQ (reference sequence). The CDR3 here is CASSPTRQSYEQYF. As DNA, the CDR3 is TGTGCCAGCAGCCCTACGAGACAGTCCTACGAGCAGTACTTC.

With regard to this clonotype: Given a much more abundant clone one base away, this may be a read error. The rearrangement joins TRBV2 to TRBJ2-5; 8 nucleotides line up with TRBD2. Germline values: CDR1 SNHLY, CDR2 FYNNEI. The length of the CDR3 is 13 residues. DNA for the CDR3: TGTACCAGCAGTGTCGGGGGGGGGGAGACCCAGTACTTC. The encoded protein is CTSSVGGGETQYF.

This clonotype showed up just a few times. The gene calls are TRBV19 and TRBJ1-1; a weak D match, TRBD1 (5 bases). The V gene's germline CDR1 is LNHDA and CDR2 SQIVND (reference sequence). V was cut by 5 bases and J by 1 base, with 11 bases left in between. This CDR3 contains 14 residues. The CDR3 bases are TGTGCCAGTAGTCAAGGGACCTGGAACACTGAAGCTTTCTTT. Protein: CASSQGTWNTEAFF.

Only a few counts were recorded for this clonotype. CDR3 protein: CSAITGTPQETQYF. The CDR3 region has the DNA TGCAGTGCTATTACCGGGACCCCCCAAGAGACCCAGTACTTC. The V call is TRBV20-1, the J call TRBJ2-5; D tentatively fits TRBD1 or TRBD2 (5 bases each). Germline CDR1 and CDR2: DFQATT and SNEGSKA (reference sequence). The CDR3 has 14 residues. V was cut by 4 bases and J by 1 base, with 13 bases left in between.

This clonotype was seen more than once but under ten times. CDR3 region: CASSPAGSHYNEQFF. For the CDR3, the DNA is TGTGCCAGTAGTCCTGCAGGGTCCCACTACAATGAGCAGTTCTTC. The chain joins TRBV19 to TRBJ2-1; D might be TRBD1 (5 bases). This CDR3 contains 15 residues. Germline values: CDR1 LNHDA, CDR2 SQIVND (reference sequence). Trimming pared 5 bases from V and 3 bases from J, leaving 14 bases between. Combining the CDR3 with reference TRBV19 and TRBJ2-1 gives the whole variable domain DGGITQSPKYLFRKEGQNVTLSCEQNLNHDAMYWYRQDPGQGLRLIYYSQIVNDFQKGDIAEGYSVSREKKESFPLTVTSAQKNPTAFYLCASSPAGSHYNEQFFGPGTRLTVL.

A remark on this clonotype: This may arise from a read error, as a much more abundant clone is one base away. The V call is TRBV19, the J call TRBJ2-7; no firm D call. The J call is in doubt because the DNA end fits TRBJ2-1 better. This CDR3 spans 13 amino acids. Per germline, CDR1 LNHDA and CDR2 SQIVND (reference sequence). CDR3 nucleotide sequence: TGTGCCAGTAGTTCGACCGAGACCTACGAGCAGTTCTTC. Protein product: CASSSTETYEQFF.

This sequence joins TRBV30 and TRBJ1-4; 7 bases line up with TRBD1. V dropped 4 bases and J dropped 5; count of bases not matched to a gene: 7. Germline CDR1 is GTSNPN and CDR2 is SVGIG (reference sequence). CDR3 size: 14 residues. The CDR3: CAWTIGGTNEKLFF. In nucleotides, the CDR3 is TGTGCCTGGACAATAGGGGGCACGAATGAAAAACTGTTTTTT.

This chain joins TRBV6-1 and TRBJ2-7, with a weak D call TRBD1 (6 bases). In germline, CDR1 is MNHNS, CDR2 SASEGT. The length of the CDR3 is 12 residues. V was trimmed by 4 bases and J by 4 bases, leaving 8 bases between them. The CDR3 region is CASSATGYEQYF. In DNA form, the CDR3 reads TGTGCCAGCAGTGCTACAGGGTACGAGCAGTACTTC.

This clonotype was found many times. The chain couples TRBV12-3 or TRBV12-4 to TRBJ1-1; 7 bases map to TRBD1. CDR3 length equals 13 residues. V was clipped by 8 bases and J by 0 bases; unmatched bases: 3. The CDR3, as DNA: TGTGCCAGCGACAGGGACCTGAACACTGAAGCTTTCTTT. Amino acid sequence: CASDRDLNTEAFF.

This clonotype was counted ten times or more. The chain is built from TRBV2 and TRBJ2-1, with 10 bases matching TRBD1. Germline V gene sequence: CDR1 SNHLY, CDR2 FYNNEI. CDR3 size: 15 residues. J gave up 8 bases and V 4 bases, and 8 bases lay outside the gene matches. CDR3 region: CASSGDRGRGDEQFF. As DNA, the CDR3 is TGTGCCAGCAGTGGCGACAGGGGGCGAGGGGATGAGCAGTTCTTC. Full variable domain (outside the CDR3, taken from reference TRBV2 and TRBJ2-1): EPEVTQTPSHQVTQMGQEVILRCVPISNHLYFYWYRQILGQKVEFLVSFYNNEISEKSEIFDDQFSVERPDGSNFTLKIRSTKLEDSAMYFCASSGDRGRGDEQFFGPGTRLTVL.

This chain joins TRBV14 and TRBJ2-7; 7 bases match TRBD1. The CDR3 has 15 residues. Trimming took 2 bases from V and 2 from J; bases not matched to a gene: 6. Germline assignment: CDR1 SGHDN and CDR2 FVKESK. The CDR3 DNA follows: TGTGCCAGCAGCCAATCGACAGGGTTGGCCTACGAGCAGTACTTC. Translating it yields CASSQSTGLAYEQYF.

The V call is TRBV11-3, the J call TRBJ2-7; D is unresolved. There are 14 residues in the CDR3. V lost 5 bases and J 5 bases, leaving 16 bases between the germline ends. The germline CDR1 and CDR2 sequences are SGHNT and YENEEA. This CDR3 reads CASSPRANAHEQYF. The CDR3, as DNA: TGTGCCAGCAGCCCCCGGGCTAATGCCCACGAGCAGTACTTC.